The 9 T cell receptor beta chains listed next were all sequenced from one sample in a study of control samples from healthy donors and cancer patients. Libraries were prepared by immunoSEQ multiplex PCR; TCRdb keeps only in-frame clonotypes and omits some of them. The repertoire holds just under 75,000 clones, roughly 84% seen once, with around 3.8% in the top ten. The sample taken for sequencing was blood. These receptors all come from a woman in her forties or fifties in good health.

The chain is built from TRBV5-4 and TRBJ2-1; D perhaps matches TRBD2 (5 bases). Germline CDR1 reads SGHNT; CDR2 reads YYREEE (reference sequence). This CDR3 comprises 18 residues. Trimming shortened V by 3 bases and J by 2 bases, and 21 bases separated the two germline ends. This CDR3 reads CASSSDQLDWRTYNEQFF. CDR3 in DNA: TGTGCCAGCAGCTCGGATCAATTGGACTGGCGCACCTACAATGAGCAGTTCTTC.

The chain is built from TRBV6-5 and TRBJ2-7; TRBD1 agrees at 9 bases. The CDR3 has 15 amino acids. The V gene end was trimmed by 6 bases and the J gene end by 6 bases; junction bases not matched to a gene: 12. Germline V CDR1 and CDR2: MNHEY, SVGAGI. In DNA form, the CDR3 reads TGTGCCAGCAGCCCCCTTGGACAGGGGCAAGGCGAGCAGTACTTC. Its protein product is CASSPLGQGQGEQYF.

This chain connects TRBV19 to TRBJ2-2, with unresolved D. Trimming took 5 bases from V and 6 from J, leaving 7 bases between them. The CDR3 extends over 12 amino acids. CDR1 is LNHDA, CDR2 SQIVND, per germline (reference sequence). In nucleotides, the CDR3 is TGTGCCAGTAGTGTGAGCTCCGGGGAGCTGTTTTTT. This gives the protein CASSVSSGELFF. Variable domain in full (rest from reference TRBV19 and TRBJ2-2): DGGITQSPKYLFRKEGQNVTLSCEQNLNHDAMYWYRQDPGQGLRLIYYSQIVNDFQKGDIAEGYSVSREKKESFPLTVTSAQKNPTAFYLCASSVSSGELFFGEGSRLTVL.

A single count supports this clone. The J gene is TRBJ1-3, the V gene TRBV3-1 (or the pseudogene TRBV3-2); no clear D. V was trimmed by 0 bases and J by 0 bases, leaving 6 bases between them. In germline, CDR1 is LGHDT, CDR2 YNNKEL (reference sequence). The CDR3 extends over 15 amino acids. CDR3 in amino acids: CASSQEQYSGNTIYF. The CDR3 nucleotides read TGTGCCAGCAGCCAAGAACAGTACTCTGGAAACACCATATATTTT.

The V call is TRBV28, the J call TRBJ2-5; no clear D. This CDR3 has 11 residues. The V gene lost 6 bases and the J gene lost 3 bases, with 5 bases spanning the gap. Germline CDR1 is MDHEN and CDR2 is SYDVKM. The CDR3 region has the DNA TGTGCCAGCAGGCGAGAAGAGACCCAGTACTTC. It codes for CASRREETQYF.

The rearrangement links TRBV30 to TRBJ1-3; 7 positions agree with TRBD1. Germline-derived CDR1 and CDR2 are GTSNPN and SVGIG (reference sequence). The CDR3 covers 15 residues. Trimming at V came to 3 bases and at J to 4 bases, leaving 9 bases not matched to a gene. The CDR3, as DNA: TGTGCCTGGAGCCCACCAGACAGGGCCGGAAACACCATATATTTT. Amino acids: CAWSPPDRAGNTIYF.

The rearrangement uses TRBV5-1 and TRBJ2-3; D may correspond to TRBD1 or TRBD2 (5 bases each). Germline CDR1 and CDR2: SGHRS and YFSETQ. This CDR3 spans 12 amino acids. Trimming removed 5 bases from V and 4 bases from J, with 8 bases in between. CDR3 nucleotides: TGCGCCAGCAGAATGGGGGCAGATACGCAGTATTTT. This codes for CASRMGADTQYF. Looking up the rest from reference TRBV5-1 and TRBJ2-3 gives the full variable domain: KAGVTQTPRYLIKTRGQQVTLSCSPISGHRSVSWYQQTPGQGLQFLFEYFSETQRNKGNFPGRFSGRQFSNSRSEMNVSTLELGDSALYLCASRMGADTQYFGPGTRLTVL.

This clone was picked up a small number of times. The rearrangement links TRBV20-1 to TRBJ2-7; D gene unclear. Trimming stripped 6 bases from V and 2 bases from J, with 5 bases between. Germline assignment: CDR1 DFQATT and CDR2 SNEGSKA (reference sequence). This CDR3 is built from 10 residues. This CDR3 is CSAGTYEQYF. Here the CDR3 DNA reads TGCAGTGCCGGAACCTACGAGCAGTACTTC.

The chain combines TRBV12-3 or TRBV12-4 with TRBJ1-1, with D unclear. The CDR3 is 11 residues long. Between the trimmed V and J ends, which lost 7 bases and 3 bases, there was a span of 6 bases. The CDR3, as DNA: TGTGCCAGCAAATCATACACTGAAGCTTTCTTT. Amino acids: CASKSYTEAFF.